This T cell receptor beta chain was identified during a study of CD8 T cells in Susac syndrome. This CDR3 comprises 10 residues. The ends were cut back, 6 bases at V and 8 bases at J, with 10 bases in the middle. Germline V gene lookup returns CDR1 GTSNPN and CDR2 SVGIG (reference sequence). With random hexamers, roughly 0.45 to 1 ug RNA was reverse transcribed. MiXCR, applied by TCRdb to the immunoSEQ multiplex PCR reads, yields one record per CDR3 protein. The top ten clones hold 0.08% to 0.11% of a sample with about 240,000 distinct CDR3 sequences, 96% of them seen once. This TCR was sampled from a human donor with Susac syndrome. J is TRBJ1-2 and V is TRBV30; D uncertain. The specimen sequenced was CD4+ T cells from PBMCs. CDR3 residues: CACRMEGYTF. The CDR3 bases are TGTGCCTGTAGGATGGAAGGCTACACCTTC.